These T cell receptor beta chains were read from a single sample in a study of blood T cell repertoires in COVID-19. TCRdb's table, derived via immunoSEQ multiplex PCR, lists solely in-frame clones and lacks some. The table records around 280,000 clones, around 87% of them present only once. The source material was peripheral blood. Every receptor here comes from a woman under 40 who had recovered from COVID-19. Each CDR3 is given with its conserved first and last residue. The D gene is left open where the match is weak. The size of a clone is reported for some rows only, either as once, few or many, or as a class for expanded clones.

D gene	J gene	clone size	V gene	CDR3 protein	CDR3 DNA
.	TRBJ2-2	.	TRBV6-5	CASRGTPNTGELFF	TGTGCCAGCAGGGGGACTCCTAACACCGGGGAGCTGTTTTTT
.	TRBJ2-2	.	TRBV28	CASSLGGTGELFF	TGTGCCAGCAGTTTGGGGGGAACCGGGGAGCTGTTTTTT
.	TRBJ2-5	once	TRBV28	CASGLAEKHQETQYF	TGTGCCAGCGGGTTAGCGGAAAAACACCAAGAGACCCAGTACTTC
.	TRBJ2-1	.	TRBV30	CAWGLLGGWPYNEQFF	TGTGCCTGGGGACTTCTAGGGGGTTGGCCCTACAATGAGCAGTTCTTC
.	TRBJ2-5	.	TRBV11-2	CASSLSGRGMWETQYF	TGTGCCAGCAGCTTAAGCGGCCGGGGTATGTGGGAGACCCAGTACTTC
.	TRBJ1-1	.	TRBV19	CASTPGGAEAFF	TGTGCCAGTACCCCGGGGGGGGCTGAAGCTTTCTTT
TRBD2	TRBJ2-1	.	TRBV9	CASSPGTSGHGRIDNEQFF	TGTGCCAGCAGCCCCGGGACTAGCGGGCACGGACGAATAGACAATGAGCAGTTCTTC
.	TRBJ1-6	.	TRBV7-9	CASSLGSVQGGSPLHF	TGTGCCAGCAGCTTAGGGTCCGTGCAGGGTGGATCACCCCTCCACTTT
TRBD1	TRBJ2-3	.	TRBV2	CASSTTGQGRTDTQYF	TGTGCCAGCAGTACAACAGGACAGGGGAGGACAGATACGCAGTATTTT
TRBD2	TRBJ2-2	.	TRBV7-3	CASSPRGAGGTGELFF	TGTGCCAGCAGCCCTAGGGGGGCGGGAGGTACCGGGGAGCTGTTTTTT
TRBD2	TRBJ2-1	.	TRBV15	CATSRGGREGINEQFF	TGTGCCACCAGCAGAGGGGGGCGGGAGGGCATTAATGAGCAGTTCTTC
TRBD2	TRBJ2-7	many	TRBV28	CASSLAGEYHEQYF	TGTGCCAGCAGTTTAGCGGGAGAGTATCACGAGCAGTACTTC
.	TRBJ1-1	.	TRBV5-4	CASSLGATNTEAFF	TGTGCCAGCAGCTTGGGGGCGACGAACACTGAAGCTTTCTTT
.	TRBJ1-2	.	TRBV5-1	CASSLGVGGEYGYTF	TGCGCCAGCAGCTTGGGCGTCGGAGGAGAGTATGGCTACACCTTC
TRBD1	TRBJ1-3	.	TRBV7-9	CASSPWTGAISGNTIYF	TGTGCCAGCAGCCCGTGGACAGGGGCAATCTCTGGAAACACCATATATTTT
.	TRBJ1-5	few	TRBV28	CASSVAYSNQPQHF	TGTGCCAGCAGTGTCGCCTATAGCAATCAGCCCCAGCATTTT
.	TRBJ1-5	.	TRBV5-1	CASSSGPLGSQPQHF	TGCGCCAGCAGCAGCGGGCCCCTAGGGAGTCAGCCCCAGCATTTT
.	TRBJ1-4	.	TRBV24-1	CATSDFDEKLFF	TGTGCCACCAGTGATTTCGATGAAAAACTGTTTTTT
.	TRBJ2-4	.	TRBV7-9	CASSPPSEGIQYF	TGTGCCAGCAGCCCCCCCTCGGAGGGCATTCAGTACTTC
TRBD1	TRBJ2-7	.	TRBV19	CASSPSRGSYEQYF	TGTGCCAGTAGCCCATCCAGGGGGTCCTACGAGCAGTACTTC
.	TRBJ2-3	few	TRBV10-3	CAAGTSADTQYF	TGTGCCGCCGGGACATCTGCAGATACGCAGTATTTT
TRBD2	TRBJ2-3	.	TRBV5-5	CASSLALAGGRADTQYF	TGTGCCAGCAGCTTAGCATTAGCGGGGGGGCGCGCAGATACGCAGTATTTT
TRBD2	TRBJ2-5	.	TRBV7-2	CASSLGGREEETQYF	TGTGCCAGCAGCTTAGGAGGGCGGGAGGAAGAGACCCAGTACTTC
TRBD1	TRBJ1-6	few	TRBV30	CACDTSVGQGVSPLHF	TGTGCCTGTGACACAAGCGTCGGACAGGGGGTTTCACCCCTCCACTTT
.	TRBJ2-5	.	TRBV4-1	CASSQEQGLAETQYF	TGCGCCAGCAGCCAAGAACAGGGGCTAGCGGAGACCCAGTACTTC
TRBD2	TRBJ2-7	.	TRBV29-1	CSVVAGNSYEQYF	TGCAGCGTAGTAGCGGGGAACTCCTACGAGCAGTACTTC
.	TRBJ1-1	once	TRBV14	CASSQEWGGQAFF	TGTGCCAGCAGCCAAGAATGGGGAGGGCAAGCTTTCTTT
.	TRBJ2-1	.	TRBV3-1/TRBV3-2	CASSLGGYSYNEQFF	TGTGCCAGCAGCCTGGGGGGTTACTCCTACAATGAGCAGTTCTTC
TRBD1	TRBJ1-1	once	TRBV12-3/TRBV12-4	CASLGDRETEAFF	TGTGCCAGCTTGGGGGACAGGGAGACTGAAGCTTTCTTT
.	TRBJ2-1	.	TRBV2	CASGVGRELEQFF	TGTGCCAGCGGGGTTGGCCGGGAACTTGAGCAGTTCTTC
.	TRBJ2-7	.	TRBV7-9	CASSPGYPPSEQYF	TGTGCCAGCAGCCCAGGGTACCCCCCGAGCGAGCAGTACTTC
TRBD2	TRBJ2-2	.	TRBV7-3	CASSLRGLAVNTGELFF	TGTGCCAGCAGCTTAAGGGGACTAGCAGTGAACACCGGGGAGCTGTTTTTT
.	TRBJ1-4	.	TRBV28	CASSLQGLGEKLFF	TGTGCCAGCAGTTTACAGGGGTTAGGGGAAAAACTGTTTTTT
.	TRBJ1-1	.	TRBV23-1	CASIRTPGSMNTEAFF	TGCGCCAGCATCAGAACACCGGGGTCGATGAACACTGAAGCTTTCTTT
TRBD1	TRBJ2-4	.	TRBV29-1	CSVVGQGAAKNIQYF	TGCAGCGTTGTAGGACAGGGGGCAGCCAAAAACATTCAGTACTTC
.	TRBJ2-7	once	TRBV14	CASSRDGAYEQYF	TGTGCCAGCAGCCGAGACGGAGCCTACGAGCAGTACTTC
.	TRBJ1-4	.	TRBV4-3	CASSQDNVSGEKLFF	TGCGCCAGCAGCCAAGATAACGTCTCAGGTGAAAAACTGTTTTTT
.	TRBJ2-7	once	TRBV2	CASSATTRYEQYF	TGTGCCAGCAGTGCGACTACCCGCTACGAGCAGTACTTC
.	TRBJ1-1	once	TRBV5-1	CASSLVGTHGLAEAFF	TGCGCCAGCAGCTTGGTGGGGACACACGGTTTGGCTGAAGCTTTCTTT
.	TRBJ2-4	.	TRBV24-1	CATPRVDAKNIQYF	TGTGCCACCCCTCGGGTCGACGCCAAAAACATTCAGTACTTC
TRBD2	TRBJ2-2	.	TRBV24-1	CATSDFVTSGRPNTGELFF	TGTGCCACCAGTGATTTCGTCACTAGCGGGAGGCCGAACACCGGGGAGCTGTTTTTT
.	TRBJ2-1	.	TRBV12-5	CASSGDDPVEQFF	TGTGCTAGTTCAGGGGACGACCCGGTTGAGCAGTTCTTC
TRBD1	TRBJ2-7	.	TRBV10-1	CASSEWTGIPNEQYF	TGCGCCAGCAGTGAGTGGACAGGGATTCCCAACGAGCAGTACTTC